This TCR beta chain stems from a study of identical twins. One entry per CDR3 protein results from TCRdb running MiXCR on the 5' RACE reads. This table has about 520,000 distinct CDR3 sequences, about 20% appearing once. This sample also appeared in a second study, on T cells expressing NK-cell markers. That source adds: Dominant NKG2C+ clonotypes accounted for about 1.0-8% of CD8+ T cells in about 6 donors. Several of the donors also had these clonotypes leading their CD3+CD56-NKG2C+ fraction.

The TCR originated in a woman between 18 and 30 years old in good health. The material sequenced was CD4+ T cells sorted from blood.

The CDR3 region is CSADGLAGRQVSQETQYF. CDR3 sequence (DNA): TGCAGTGCAGATGGGCTAGCGGGGCGACAAGTGAGCCAAGAGACCCAGTACTTC. The chain links TRBV20-1 to TRBJ2-5, with 9 bases lining up with TRBD2. The CDR3 is made up of 18 amino acids. Germline loops: CDR1 DFQATT, CDR2 SNEGSKA (reference sequence). With V trimmed by 6 bases and J by 1 base, 18 bases remained unmatched.